This TCR beta chain stems from a study of blood T cell repertoires in COVID-19. Turning to the study itself: From the United States, Italy and Spain came samples of acute and convalescent COVID-19.

Here immunoSEQ multiplex PCR was the method, and the copy in TCRdb shows in-frame clones only, minus some. The sample includes under 80,000 clones, around 83% seen only once; the top ten take 40% to 45%. Trimming at V came to 5 bases and at J to 1 base, leaving 4 bases not matched to a gene. Germline CDR1 reads MDHEN; CDR2 reads SYDVKM. CDR3 length equals 14 residues. The sample consisted of peripheral blood. This clonotype was obtained from a man aged 80 or over with acute or convalescent COVID-19. The chain uses TRBV28 and TRBJ1-1; 7 nucleotides line up with TRBD1. CDR3 in amino acids: CASSTGQPNTEAFF. Here the CDR3 DNA reads TGTGCCAGCAGTACGGGACAGCCGAACACTGAAGCTTTCTTT.